Sequencing of this T cell receptor beta chain was carried out in a study of response to subunit inactivated influenza vaccine. TCRdb independently ran MiXCR on the RT-PCR reads; one entry per CDR3 protein. Among about 180,000 distinct CDR3 sequences listed, around 9% were seen once. Study results and limitations: Authors proposed each seasonal influenza vaccination draws in few new T cells.

This clonotype showed up just a few times. Its specificity is unknown. The clonotype was recovered from a man in his fifties or sixties who received an inactivated influenza vaccine. The sample here was non-naive T cells sorted from PBMCs, taken on the day of vaccination.

The CDR3 nucleotides are TGCAGTGCTAGAGAACCGACAGGGGGCAAGAATTCACCCCTCCACTTT. Its protein is CSAREPTGGKNSPLHF. The chain links TRBV20-1 to TRBJ1-6; TRBD1 matches 10 bases. The length of the CDR3 is 16 residues. V shed 0 bases, J shed 7 bases, and the junction held 6 bases outside the gene matches. Per the germline V gene, CDR1 is DFQATT and CDR2 is SNEGSKA (reference sequence).